A single sample gave rise to the 14 T cell receptor beta chains below, sequenced in a study of cytomegalovirus exposure and HLA in healthy donors. Data came from immunoSEQ multiplex PCR; TCRdb stores just in-frame clones and leaves some out. The sample holds 95,000 to 150,000 clones; 88% are singletons and the top ten take about 6.3%. Sequenced material: PBMCs. These receptor sequences come from a woman in her late teens or twenties in good health and CMV-seropositive.

V usage is TRBV23-1 and J usage is TRBJ1-2, with TRBD1 matching over 7 bases. TRBV23-1 is an open reading frame whose function is uncertain. After removal of 11 bases from V and 3 bases from J, the junction contained 15 bases not matched to a gene. CDR3 length equals 15 residues. The CDR3 sequence is CAGNHRGLLHYGYTF. CDR3 in DNA: TGCGCCGGAAACCACAGGGGCCTGTTACACTATGGCTACACCTTC.

V is TRBV19 and J is TRBJ1-5, with TRBD1 as a possible D gene (5 bases). Trimming took off 6 bases at V and 6 bases at J, with 15 bases between the two ends. Germline-derived CDR1 and CDR2 are LNHDA and SQIVND (reference sequence). The CDR3 totals 14 residues. As DNA, the CDR3 is TGTGCCAGTAGCCGATCCGGTCAGGGTCAGCCCCAGCATTTT. It specifies CASSRSGQGQPQHF.

The gene calls are TRBV29-1 and TRBJ2-6; D gene ambiguous. V was trimmed by 6 bases and J by 3 bases, leaving 9 bases between them. Germline CDR1 SQVTM, CDR2 ANQGSEA. CDR3 length: 13 residues. The CDR3 nucleotides are TGCAGCGTCGGTTCCGGTGGGGCCAACGTCCTGACTTTC. Its translation is CSVGSGGANVLTF.

The count of this clone is one. V gene TRBV15 combines with J gene TRBJ2-1; D gene unclear. V was cut by 3 bases and J by 8 bases, with 11 bases left in between. Germline V gives CDR1 LNHNV, CDR2 YYDKDF (reference sequence). CDR3 length: 13 amino acids. The CDR3 sequence is CATSRALVDEQFF. The DNA of the CDR3 is TGTGCCACCAGCAGGGCCCTGGTCGATGAGCAGTTCTTC.

The chain combines TRBV7-8 with TRBJ1-5, with a weak D call TRBD1 (6 bases). This CDR3 contains 13 residues. Trimming removed 5 bases from V and 11 bases from J, with 16 bases in between. From germline, CDR1 is SGHVS and CDR2 FQNEAQ. DNA for the CDR3: TGTGCCAGCAGCACCGGGGGGCCATTTACCCAGCATTTT. Its protein is CASSTGGPFTQHF.

In this sample, this clone turned up once. The J gene is TRBJ1-1, the V gene TRBV11-3, with TRBD1 identical over 7 bases. Germline-derived CDR1 and CDR2 are SGHNT and YENEEA. The CDR3 runs 14 residues. V lost 3 bases, J lost 3 bases, and 4 bases stayed unmatched. CDR3 in amino acids: CASSFRRGDTEAFF. The CDR3 bases are TGTGCCAGCAGCTTCCGCAGGGGGGACACTGAAGCTTTCTTT.

The chain employs TRBV5-1 and TRBJ2-3; a weak D match, TRBD1 (5 bases). Germline values: CDR1 SGHRS, CDR2 YFSETQ. The CDR3 consists of 13 residues. Trimming took 7 bases from V and 4 from J, leaving 13 bases between them. The CDR3, as DNA: TGCGCCAGCGGATCCACAGGATCAGATACGCAGTATTTT. As protein: CASGSTGSDTQYF. Combining the CDR3 with reference TRBV5-1 and TRBJ2-3 gives the whole variable domain KAGVTQTPRYLIKTRGQQVTLSCSPISGHRSVSWYQQTPGQGLQFLFEYFSETQRNKGNFPGRFSGRQFSNSRSEMNVSTLELGDSALYLCASGSTGSDTQYFGPGTRLTVL.

V usage is TRBV7-9 and J usage is TRBJ2-2; 11 positions agree with TRBD1. CDR1 is SEHNR, CDR2 FQNEAQ, per germline (reference sequence). The CDR3 consists of 17 residues. Trimming at V came to 5 bases and at J to 4 bases, leaving 9 bases not matched to a gene. The CDR3 spells CASSHGQGAVFTGELFF. The CDR3 nucleotides are TGTGCCAGCAGCCATGGACAGGGGGCTGTATTCACCGGGGAGCTGTTTTTT.

The chain carries TRBV9 and TRBJ1-3, with TRBD1 matching over 7 bases. The J segment lost 2 bases and the V segment lost 3 bases, leaving 5 bases of the junction unmatched. This CDR3 comprises 15 residues. Germline-derived CDR1 and CDR2 are SGDLS and YYNGEE. CDR3 amino acids: CASSARQGPGNTIYF. The CDR3 DNA reads as TGTGCCAGCAGCGCCCGACAGGGTCCTGGAAACACCATATATTTT.

This clone was observed once. The chain links TRBV9 to TRBJ1-6; D unresolved. With 5 bases removed from V and 2 bases from J, the gap between germline ends came to 11 bases. The germline gives CDR1 SGDLS, CDR2 YYNGEE. This CDR3 spans 15 amino acids. The CDR3 loop reads CASSDGITYNSPLHF. In DNA form, the CDR3 reads TGTGCCAGCAGTGACGGGATCACCTATAATTCACCCCTCCACTTT.

This clone turned up a few times. The CDR3 here is CASSQSGTGSYGYTF. CDR3 nucleotide sequence: TGCGCCAGCAGCCAATCCGGGACAGGATCGTATGGCTACACCTTC. The chain couples TRBV4-1 to TRBJ1-2; 8 bases are shared with TRBD1. This CDR3 has 15 amino acids. Unmatched junction bases numbered 7, after V lost 2 bases and J lost 5 bases. Looked up from germline, CDR1 is MGHRA and CDR2 is YSYEKL.

V usage is TRBV9 and J usage is TRBJ1-1; D perhaps matches TRBD1 (6 bases). Germline V lookup: CDR1 SGDLS, CDR2 YYNGEE. The CDR3 is 14 residues long. Trimming removed 6 bases at V and 6 bases at J, with 18 bases between. CDR3 sequence: CASNRRGISAEAFF. DNA of the CDR3: TGTGCCAGCAACCGAAGGGGGATATCGGCTGAAGCTTTCTTT.

The chain couples TRBV15 to TRBJ1-1, with D unresolved. CDR1 and CDR2 (germline): LNHNV, YYDKDF (reference sequence). Trimming pared 8 bases from V and 4 bases from J, leaving 14 bases between. This CDR3 has 13 residues. CDR3 sequence (DNA): TGTGCCACCCAACAGAGGGAAGGCACTGAAGCTTTCTTT. Translated, it gives CATQQREGTEAFF. The whole variable domain, filled in from reference TRBV15 and TRBJ1-1, reads DAMVIQNPRYQVTQFGKPVTLSCSQTLNHNVMYWYQQKSSQAPKLLFHYYDKDFNNEADTPDNFQSRRPNTSFCFLDIRSPGLGDTAMYLCATQQREGTEAFFGQGTRLTVV.

This sequence joins TRBV5-1 and TRBJ1-3; D is undetermined. Germline values: CDR1 SGHRS, CDR2 YFSETQ. The CDR3 length is 14 residues. V lost 3 bases and J lost 3, with 10 bases in between. CDR3 in amino acids: CASSYSSGGNTIYF. CDR3 DNA: TGCGCCAGCAGCTATTCGTCGGGTGGAAACACCATATATTTT.